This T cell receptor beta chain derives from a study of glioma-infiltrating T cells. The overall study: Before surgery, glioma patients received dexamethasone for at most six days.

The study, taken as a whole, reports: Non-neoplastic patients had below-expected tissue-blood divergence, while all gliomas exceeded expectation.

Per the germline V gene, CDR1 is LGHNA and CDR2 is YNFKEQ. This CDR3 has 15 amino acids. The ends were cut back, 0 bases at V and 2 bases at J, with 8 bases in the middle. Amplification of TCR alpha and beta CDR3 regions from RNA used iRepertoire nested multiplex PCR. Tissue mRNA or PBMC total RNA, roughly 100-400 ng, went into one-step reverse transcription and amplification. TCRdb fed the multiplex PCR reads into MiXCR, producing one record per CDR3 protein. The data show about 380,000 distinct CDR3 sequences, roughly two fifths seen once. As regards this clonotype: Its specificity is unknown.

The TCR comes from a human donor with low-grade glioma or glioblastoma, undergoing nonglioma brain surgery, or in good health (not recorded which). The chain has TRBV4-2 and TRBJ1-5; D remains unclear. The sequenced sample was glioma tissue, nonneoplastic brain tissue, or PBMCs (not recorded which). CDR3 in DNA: TGTGCCAGCAGCCAAGAGGTACATGGCAATCAGCCCCAGCATTTT. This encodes CASSQEVHGNQPQHF.